Below, one T cell receptor (beta chain) is given with its context. Its antigen is currently unknown. Germline V gene sequence: CDR1 MNHNY, CDR2 SVGAGI (reference sequence). The ends were cut back, 5 bases at V and 12 bases at J, with 20 bases in the middle. The CDR3 runs to 13 residues. The sample is drawn from a study of response to subunit inactivated influenza vaccine. TCRdb analysed the RT-PCR reads with MiXCR anew, one entry per CDR3 protein. The sample consists of about 540,000 distinct CDR3 sequences, around 21% of them appearing once. Study-wide findings and caveats: Authors suggested that a seasonal influenza vaccination recruits few new T cells each time.

The same sample was also used in a study of T cells expressing NK-cell markers. That work contributes: 5'RACE template switching with UMIs produced the TCR beta cDNA. Beta-chain profiling covered CD3+CD56+NKG2C+, CD3+CD56+NKG2C- and CD3+CD56-NKG2C+ sorted subsets. Among eight sequenced donors, seven carried HCMV seropositivity while one was seronegative. Several experiments employed an anti-gamma-delta TCR antibody to confine sorting to alpha-beta TCR T cells.

The receptor was isolated from a man aged 50-60 years who received an inactivated influenza vaccine. Sequenced here: CD4+ T cells sorted from PBMCs, sampled about 13 days after vaccination. The chain employs TRBV6-6 and TRBJ2-7; a weak D match, TRBD1 (6 bases). The CDR3 protein is CASSNLKPGHLYF. The CDR3 bases are TGTGCCAGCAGTAACCTGAAACCGGGACACCTGTACTTC.